This T cell receptor (beta chain) was observed in a study of technical replicates of blood from several donors. Germline values: CDR1 SGHAT, CDR2 FQNNGV. CDR3 length: 19 amino acids. Trimming removed 0 bases at V and 2 bases at J, with 21 bases between. The table came from immunoSEQ multiplex PCR; TCRdb's copy has only in-frame clones and leaves some out. The profile shows 55,000 to 80,000 clones, 95% to 98% of them singletons. The gene calls are TRBV11-2 and TRBJ2-3; possible D gene TRBD1, 5 bases. Sequenced input: T cells isolated from PBMCs. The receptor was derived from a human donor in good health. CDR3 nucleotide sequence: TGTGCCAGCAGCTTAGATCAGTTTCGCAGGGTTGAGGTCACAGATACGCAGTATTTT. This encodes CASSLDQFRRVEVTDTQYF.